The 5 T cell receptor beta chains reported below all come from one sample, sequenced in a study of beta chain features in type 1 diabetes. Findings and limits, study-wide: TCRB CDR3s were moderately but significantly shorter in Type 1 diabetes patients in all four CD4+ subsets.

Their recognized antigens are unknown. Reverse transcribing all isolated RNA meant expressed TCRB transcripts were sequenced. The data were produced by immunoSEQ multiplex PCR, yet TCRdb's version contains in-frame clones alone and is incomplete. Of about 170,000 clones listed, around 8% are singletons. The specimen sequenced was central memory CD4+ T cells from blood. The origin of the receptors is a woman in her thirties or forties with type 1 diabetes.

The chain uses TRBV30 and TRBJ1-1; the match to TRBD1 covers 10 bases. Germline V gene lookup returns CDR1 GTSNPN and CDR2 SVGIG (reference sequence). Trimming took 5 bases from V and 1 from J; bases not matched to a gene: 13. The CDR3 spans 17 residues. The CDR3 region has the DNA TGTGCCTGGGCTCCCGGGACAGGGGTTACTGGGAACACTGAAGCTTTCTTT. Its translation is CAWAPGTGVTGNTEAFF.

V gene TRBV6-1 combines with J gene TRBJ2-1; 10 bases line up with TRBD1. Per germline, CDR1 MNHNS and CDR2 SASEGT. The CDR3 runs to 15 residues. V was pared by 6 bases and J by 4 bases, with 6 bases of the junction left unmatched. The CDR3 sequence is CASRPRQGAYNEQFF. The CDR3 nucleotides are TGTGCCAGCAGACCCAGACAGGGGGCATACAATGAGCAGTTCTTC.

This clone appeared many times. V usage is TRBV4-3 and J usage is TRBJ2-3; TRBD1 matches at 8 bases. Trimming at V came to 5 bases and at J to 6 bases, leaving 13 bases not matched to a gene. Germline CDR1 and CDR2: LGHNA and YSLEER. The CDR3 extends over 16 amino acids. The CDR3 sequence is CASSSPGGPSGDTQYF. The CDR3 nucleotides read TGCGCCAGCAGCTCCCCAGGGGGCCCGAGCGGGGATACGCAGTATTTT.

The chain couples TRBV25-1 to TRBJ1-2; possible D gene TRBD1, 5 bases. The CDR3 runs 14 residues. V dropped 2 bases and J dropped 2 bases, with 9 bases sitting between them. The germline V gene has CDR1 MGHDK and CDR2 SYGVNS. The CDR3 DNA is TGTGCCAGCAGTGAAAGGGGCACAAACTATGGCTACACCTTC. Amino acids: CASSERGTNYGYTF.

This chain uses TRBV30 with TRBJ1-3; 7 bases map to TRBD1. This CDR3 has 14 amino acids. From germline, CDR1 is GTSNPN and CDR2 SVGIG (reference sequence). After removal of 3 bases from V and 8 bases from J, the junction contained 10 bases not matched to a gene. CDR3 protein: CAWRHVRQGHTIYF. The CDR3 DNA reads TGTGCCTGGAGACATGTGAGACAGGGCCACACCATATATTTT.